This TCR beta chain was recorded in a study of blood T cell repertoires in COVID-19. The repertoire was sequenced with immunoSEQ multiplex PCR; TCRdb's copy has only in-frame clones and lacks some. The table shows 200,000 to 300,000 clones, with around 84% occurring only once. This CDR3 contains 14 residues. Germline V lookup: CDR1 SGHTA, CDR2 FQGNSA. V was clipped by 3 bases and J by 2 bases, with 10 bases between them. The V and J genes are TRBV7-2 and TRBJ1-2; D might be TRBD1 (6 bases). The sequenced sample was peripheral blood. The TCR comes from a man aged 35 to 55 who had recovered from COVID-19. The CDR3 bases are TGTGCCAGCAGCTTGAGGACAGAGAACTATGGCTACACCTTC. This gives the protein CASSLRTENYGYTF.